The 25 T cell receptor beta chains below come from one sample, sequenced in a study of glioma-infiltrating T cells. Amplification of TCR alpha and beta CDR3 regions from RNA used iRepertoire nested multiplex PCR. TCRdb called the multiplex PCR reads again in MiXCR, with one record for every CDR3 protein. The sample includes roughly 100,000 distinct CDR3 sequences, roughly 40% seen only once; the top ten take under 40%. The specimen was glioma tissue, nonneoplastic brain tissue, or PBMCs (not recorded which). The receptor source for this set is a human donor with low-grade glioma or glioblastoma, undergoing nonglioma brain surgery, or in good health (not recorded which).

This clonotype occurred many times. The V gene is TRBV3-1, the J gene TRBJ1-1, with D unclear. The CDR3 contains 13 residues. Germline V gene sequence: CDR1 LGHDT, CDR2 YNNKEL (reference sequence). Trimming removed 5 bases at V and 5 bases at J, with 12 bases between. CDR3 nucleotides: TGTGCCAGCAGCAGTCGCGGGGAAACTGAAGCTTTCTTT. Translation: CASSSRGETEAFF.

This chain links TRBV4-1 with TRBJ2-1; possibly TRBD2 for D (7 bases). Trimming stripped 0 bases from V and 4 bases from J, with 13 bases between. The CDR3 totals 16 residues. Germline V gives CDR1 MGHRA, CDR2 YSYEKL. The CDR3 nucleotides read TGCGCCAGCAGCCAAGAGGGGGGGGGGCTGTACAATGAGCAGTTCTTC. This gives the protein CASSQEGGGLYNEQFF.

This clonotype was recorded at least ten times. The J gene is TRBJ2-2, the V gene TRBV5-4, with D maybe TRBD1 (5 bases). Deletions cut 5 bases from V and 6 bases from J, with 14 bases between. CDR1 is SGHNT and CDR2 is YYREEE in the germline V gene (reference sequence). The CDR3 sequence is 14 residues long. The CDR3 DNA reads TGTGCCAGCAGAGAAGGACACTCTCCCGGGGAGCTGTTTTTT. Protein sequence: CASREGHSPGELFF.

As for this clonotype: The junction and the germline gene differ at one end; a read error may be behind it. The V call is TRBV6-1, the J call TRBJ1-1, with no clear D. This CDR3 region has 14 residues. The germline V gene has CDR1 MNHNS and CDR2 SASEGT. The CDR3 DNA follows: TGTGCCATCAGTGGTTCATTAAGGGTCACTGAAGCTTTCTTT. Protein product: CAISGSLRVTEAFF.

A word on this clonotype: A junction boundary mismatches the germline segment, possibly from a read error. The chain carries TRBV28 and TRBJ1-5, with a tentative D call TRBD1 (6 bases). The V gene's germline CDR1 is MDHEN and CDR2 SYDVKM. The CDR3 totals 16 residues. The CDR3 nucleotides are TGTGCCAGCAGTTCGAAGGGGGGTCCTCTAGATCAGCCCCTGCATTTT. Protein product: CASSSKGGPLDQPLHF. Full variable domain (outside the CDR3, taken from reference TRBV28 and TRBJ1-5): DVKVTQSSRYLVKRTGEKVFLECVQDMDHENMFWYRQDPGLGLRLIYFSYDVKMKEKGDIPEGYSVSREKKERFSLILESASTNQTSMYLCASSSKGGPLDQPLHFGDGTRLSIL.

For this clonotype: This clone may be a read error of a much larger clone one base away. This chain uses TRBV12-5 with TRBJ1-1, with a tentative D call TRBD1 (6 bases). V gave up 6 bases and J gave up 1 base, with 15 bases separating them. The length of the CDR3 is 15 residues. Germline V gives CDR1 LGHNT, CDR2 FRNRAP. For the CDR3, the DNA is TGTGCTAGTGGGCAGGGGATTTCAGGGAACACTGAAGCTTTCTTT. Translated, it gives CASGQGISGNTEAFF.

Turning to this clonotype: A much larger clone is a single base away; this may be a read error. Likely a read error: the CDR3 ends without its conserved phenylalanine or tryptophan. This chain links TRBV7-9 with TRBJ2-1, with TRBD1 as a possible D gene (6 bases). Germline V CDR1 and CDR2: SEHNR, FQNEAQ (reference sequence). Trimming took off 2 bases at V and 7 bases at J, with 15 bases between the two ends. The CDR3 loop spans 15 amino acids. CDR3 in amino acids: CASSLQGFFLNEQFS. CDR3 nucleotides: TGTGCCAGCAGCTTACAGGGGTTTTTTTTGAATGAGCAGTTCTCC.

On this clonotype: Compared with germline, one end of the junction differs, possibly owing to a read error. The rearrangement joins TRBV2 to TRBJ2-1; no definite D call. In germline, CDR1 is SNHLY, CDR2 FYNNEI. The CDR3 runs to 15 residues. The CDR3 region has the DNA TGTGCCAGCAGGGACGAAACCATGGGGTACAATGAGCAATTCTTC. It is translated as CASRDETMGYNEQFF.

In this sample, this clonotype turned up a few times. A much bigger clone sits one base away, suggesting this may be a read error. The chain employs TRBV12-3 or TRBV12-4 and TRBJ1-5, with TRBD1 matching 7 bases. This CDR3 contains 14 residues. The CDR3 nucleotides read TGTGCCAGCGGTTTAGCCAGGGGGGACCAGCCCCAGCATTTT. This translates into CASGLARGDQPQHF.

This clonotype was detected only once. This chain joins TRBV20-1 and TRBJ1-5; no reliable D call. From germline, CDR1 is DFQATT and CDR2 SNEGSKA (reference sequence). The CDR3 loop spans 14 amino acids. V lost 1 base, J lost 9 bases, and 16 bases lay in between. The CDR3 DNA reads as TGCAGTGCTAGAGTATTAATAGGCCGTCGGCCCCAGCATTTT. It yields the protein CSARVLIGRRPQHF.

This clonotype appeared many times. V is TRBV19 and J is TRBJ2-1; D call uncertain. V was pared by 1 base and J by 7 bases, with 5 bases between. The germline CDR1 and CDR2 sequences are LNHDA and SQIVND (reference sequence). The CDR3 is 12 amino acids. The CDR3 protein is CASSIAANEQFF. CDR3 DNA sequence: TGTGCCAGTAGTATAGCCGCGAATGAGCAGTTCTTC.

This clonotype was detected many times. The chain is built from TRBV20-1 and TRBJ1-2; tentatively, D is TRBD1 (5 bases). The germline V and J ends were trimmed by 0 bases and 8 bases, with 13 bases remaining between them. CDR3 size: 13 residues. Germline values: CDR1 DFQATT, CDR2 SNEGSKA (reference sequence). Written as DNA, the CDR3 is TGCAGTGCTAGAGATCTGGCAGGGCAAGGCTACACCTTC. Translation gives CSARDLAGQGYTF.

With regard to this clonotype: The junction departs from germline at one end; a sequencing error may be responsible. The chain carries TRBV6-2 or TRBV6-3 and TRBJ2-1, with a weak D call TRBD1 (6 bases). There are 16 residues in the CDR3. Germline V gene lookup returns CDR1 MNHEY and CDR2 SVGEGT. CDR3 DNA: TGTGCTAGCAGTTACGGCGTGGGGGTAAGGGGGAATGAGCGGTTCTTC. Protein: CASSYGVGVRGNERFF.

Worth noting for this clonotype: Since a much larger clone is just one base distant, this may be a read error. V is TRBV3-1 and J is TRBJ2-5; TRBD2 matches 7 bases. In germline, CDR1 is LGHDT, CDR2 YNNKEL (reference sequence). The CDR3 length is 15 residues. V shed 4 bases and J 1 base; nucleotides not matched to a gene: 6. Written as DNA, the CDR3 is TGTGCCAGCAGCCGGGGGGGGGAACTCCAAGAGACCCAGTACTTC. Protein: CASSRGGELQETQYF.

This clonotype was detected many times. The chain couples TRBV3-1 to TRBJ1-1; the D gene is possibly TRBD1 (5 bases). The germline V gene encodes CDR1 LGHDT and CDR2 YNNKEL (reference sequence). The germline V and J ends were trimmed by 3 bases and 4 bases, with 9 bases remaining between them. The CDR3 is made up of 13 amino acids. The CDR3 DNA reads TGTGCCAGCAGCCATACAGGAGCCACTGAAGCTTTCTTT. It encodes CASSHTGATEAFF.

This clonotype was detected ten times or more. The V and J genes are TRBV5-1 and TRBJ1-5; 7 bases fit TRBD1. Germline loops: CDR1 SGHRS, CDR2 YFSETQ. This CDR3 is built from 15 residues. V dropped 2 bases and J dropped 0; count of bases not matched to a gene: 2. The CDR3 loop reads CASSLGTASNQPQHF. In nucleotides, the CDR3 is TGCGCCAGCAGCTTAGGGACAGCTAGCAATCAGCCCCAGCATTTT.

The chain joins TRBV7-9 to TRBJ1-3; no definite D call. The V end was cut by 1 base, the J end by 4 bases, with 11 bases between. CDR1 and CDR2 (germline): SEHNR, FQNEAQ (reference sequence). This CDR3 spans 15 amino acids. The CDR3 DNA is TGTGCCAGCAGCTTAGTGTCAGTCTCCGGAAACACCATATATTTT. Translating it yields CASSLVSVSGNTIYF. The variable domain in full, completed from reference TRBV7-9 and TRBJ1-3, reads DTGVSQNPRHKITKRGQNVTFRCDPISEHNRLYWYRQTLGQGPEFLTYFQNEAQLEKSRLLSDRFSAERPKGSFSTLEIQRTEQGDSAMYLCASSLVSVSGNTIYFGEGSWLTVV.

Ten or more counts support this clonotype. The chain links TRBV4-1 to TRBJ2-5, with TRBD2 as a possible D gene (6 bases). CDR1 MGHRA and CDR2 YSYEKL come from the germline V gene. The CDR3 runs 14 residues. Trimming removed 4 bases at V and 7 bases at J, with 16 bases between. This CDR3 reads CASSPGPAEGTQYF. As DNA, the CDR3 is TGCGCCAGCAGCCCAGGCCCGGCGGAGGGGACCCAGTACTTC.

At least ten counts were recorded for this clonotype. The chain recombines TRBV7-6 with TRBJ1-4; the D is unclear. The V end lost 1 base, the J end lost 5 bases, and 8 bases lay between the germline ends. Germline values: CDR1 SGHVS, CDR2 FNYEAQ. This CDR3 is built from 14 residues. CDR3 sequence (DNA): TGTGCCAGCAGCTTAGGGGCCGTAAATGAAAAACTGTTTTTT. Translation: CASSLGAVNEKLFF.

The V call is TRBV5-5, the J call TRBJ2-1; D not certain. Germline CDR1 and CDR2: SGHKS and YYEKEE (reference sequence). V was shortened by 3 bases and J by 10 bases, with 20 bases between the two germline ends. The CDR3 runs 15 residues. The CDR3 bases are TGTGCCAGCAGCTCCGTCCCAGGTAACTCCTACGAGCAGTTCTTC. Protein: CASSSVPGNSYEQFF. The variable domain in full, completed from reference TRBV5-5 and TRBJ2-1, reads DAGVTQSPTHLIKTRGQQVTLRCSPISGHKSVSWYQQVLGQGPQFIFQYYEKEERGRGNFPDRFSARQFPNYSSELNVNALLLGDSALYLCASSSVPGNSYEQFFGPGTRLTVL.

In regard to this clonotype: This CDR3 is missing its conserved last phenylalanine or tryptophan, likely due to a read error. The V gene is TRBV27, the J gene TRBJ1-4; no firm D call. Trimming took off 2 bases at V and 3 bases at J, with 10 bases between the two ends. In germline, CDR1 is MNHEY, CDR2 SMNVEV (reference sequence). The length of the CDR3 is 15 residues. For the CDR3, the DNA is TGTGCCAGCAGTTTACGGGGTAGAGCTAATGAAAAACTGTTTTCT. Residues: CASSLRGRANEKLFS.

To note about this clonotype: Since no conserved phenylalanine or tryptophan closes the CDR3, a read error is the likely cause. The genes are TRBV24-1 and TRBJ1-5; 7 bases agree with TRBD1. Germline CDR1 is KGHDR and CDR2 is SFDVKD. CDR3 size: 16 residues. The CDR3 sequence: CPTSDTQGGRNQPQHL. The CDR3 DNA sequence: TGTCCCACCAGTGATACCCAGGGGGGTCGCAATCAGCCCCAGCATCTT.

This clonotype has at least ten counts. The rearrangement joins TRBV4-1 to TRBJ2-2, with 10 bases identical to TRBD1. The germline gives CDR1 MGHRA, CDR2 YSYEKL. The CDR3 runs to 15 residues. Trimming at V came to 2 bases and at J to 5 bases, leaving 2 bases not matched to a gene. Written as DNA, the CDR3 is TGCGCCAGCAGCCAACCGGGACAGGGGACCGGGGAGCTGTTTTTT. This encodes CASSQPGQGTGELFF.

Remarks on this clonotype: One end of the junction fails to match germline, which may point to a read error. This chain uses TRBV18 with TRBJ1-3; D call uncertain. Germline V gene sequence: CDR1 KGHSH, CDR2 LQKENI. This CDR3 has 15 residues. In DNA form, the CDR3 reads TGTGCCAGTTCACCAGACGGTCCCTCTGGAAACGCCATATATTTT. Its translation is CASSPDGPSGNAIYF.

As to this clonotype: This could be a read error, since a much larger clone is one nucleotide away. The chain links TRBV27 to TRBJ2-1; a weak D match, TRBD2 (5 bases). V lost 6 bases and J lost 8, with 11 bases in between. Germline V lookup: CDR1 MNHEY, CDR2 SMNVEV (reference sequence). There are 12 residues in the CDR3. The CDR3 nucleotides read TGTGCCAGCAGGACACGGGAACATGAGCAGTTCTTC. Protein: CASRTREHEQFF.